This TCR beta chain was recovered during a study of long-term antiretroviral therapy in people with HIV (dated by TCRdb to the early 2020s). For the study in its entirety: Collection of the earliest samples took place about a decade ahead of the 2015 WHO recommendation for immediate ART, at a time when ART was typically delayed until CD4 counts fell. A retrospective serial study tested whether ART initiation and durable HIV suppression were associated with changes in peripheral blood TRB repertoire composition and diversity. The cohort contributed 150 to 200 cryopreserved PBMC samples from 25 to 35 adults with confirmed HIV infection, collected serially over a mean of about six years (range 1-12). Among the 30 to 35 participants with HIV, over nine were female. No cross-contamination during QIAcube processing turned up in test extractions that ran a monoclonal T-cell line alongside around 34 polyclonal samples. Results and caveats for the whole study, not just this receptor: A significant increase in TRB diversity was found to be associated with ART initiation, although TRB diversity was observed to remain significantly below that of transplant donor controls even after long-term ART. Because PBMC availability was limited, only the TCR beta chain was sequenced, with no alpha chain pairing. Because pre-ART samples had limited cell numbers, unsorted PBMC were profiled rather than sorted CD4+ and CD8+ T cells. Expanded TRB clones identified before ART initiation dominated the repertoire at all time points, although this dominance fluctuated and declined in many PLHIV after ART. Samples dated from 2004 to 2017, and the ART regimens used may be less effective than current ones. Narrower CDR3 length ranges were observed in HIV repertoires than in controls, and an antigen-experienced repertoire with only a slight naive shift after ART was suggested by the network structure. Inferences about post-ART repertoire changes were limited because no data were available on ART adherence, viral resistance or therapy changes.

To be included, a participant needed at least one PBMC sample from before ART initiation plus at least two post-ART samples. All participants with HIV were treated in the United States of America. Before DNA extraction, cryopreserved samples containing roughly 1-10 million PBMC were thawed and washed. At the time of the earliest PBMC sample, participants with HIV were aged between about 23 and 55 years. PBMC samples were contributed by each participant from 1-4 timepoints before ART initiation and 2-8 timepoints after ART initiation, with a median of 7 samples. For every participant, serial HIV viral load, CD4+ T-cell count, ART history and demographic data were obtained. A Qiagen kit on a QIAcube was used to extract genomic DNA from unsorted PBMC, with samples processed in batches of 12. Reading the germline V gene gives CDR1 MNHEY and CDR2 SVGAGI. There are 14 amino acids in the CDR3, from cysteine to phenylalanine inclusive. The CDR3 DNA has 42 bases and is translated from base 1. Cut back by 2 bases and 1 base, the V and J ends lie 9 bases apart.

A remark on this clone: Its antigen is still unknown. Base qualities are not recorded, but no much larger clone differs from it by a single base.

The immunoSEQ hsTCRB v3.0 assay was used at survey level resolution for TRB variable region sequencing. The targeted TRB sequencing depth was roughly 40,000-55,000 T-cell genomes per sample. TRB libraries were pooled and sequenced on an Illumina MiSeq using a v3 150-cycle kit. The study's processing was this. Repertoire analysis ran in R within a reproducible Nextflow workflow covering QC, data transformation and analysis. Custom analyses were implemented in LymphoSeq2, an R package for AIRR-Seq data exploration. A few samples that produced fewer than 5000 total TRB sequences were removed, so some 180 HIV repertoires were analyzed. Among the 180 to 200 retained HIV repertoires, approximately 61 were collected before ART initiation and more than 120 after ART initiation. Repertoires were downsampled to 5000 TRB nucleotide sequences, and summary statistics were averaged over 100 downsampling iterations. TRB sequences were retained for analysis only if CDR3 regions of at least seven amino acids were present. Diversity was assessed using a clonality score derived from Shannon entropy and using the Gini coefficient. In the repertoire networks, any two of the top 5000 CDR3 amino acid sequences were linked whenever the two sequences differed by an edit distance of one. Antigen specificity groups and MHC restriction were predicted for TRB CDR3 amino acid sequences with GLIPH2. To flag known associations with CMV, EBV, HIV or tissue antigens, CDR3 amino acid sequences were compared against VDJdb and McPAS-TCR. Pre-ART, post-ART and control groups were compared with Wilcoxon signed-rank tests and Holm-Bonferroni correction. TCRdb provides this immuneACCESS table in a form limited to in-frame rearrangements. Some clones are lacking; in checked studies, under half of them reflect an unresolved V gene, and why the rest are absent is not known. The V and J calls and clone size are taken from that table; D and trimming were inferred from the DNA. In this sample the table shows 25,000 to 35,000 clones, approximately 88% of which occur a single time. The leading ten clones occupy approximately 10% of the sample.

The source was unsorted PBMCs, collected 2.7 to 2.8 years after starting antiretroviral therapy. This TCR was sampled from a man aged 25-40 years with HIV. The chain joins TRBV6-5 to TRBJ2-7, and TRBD1 may be the D gene, going by 6 matching bases. The CDR3 has the sequence CASSYGQNSYEQYF. The DNA sequence is as follows: TGTGCCAGCAGTTACGGACAGAATTCCTACGAGCAGTACTTC.